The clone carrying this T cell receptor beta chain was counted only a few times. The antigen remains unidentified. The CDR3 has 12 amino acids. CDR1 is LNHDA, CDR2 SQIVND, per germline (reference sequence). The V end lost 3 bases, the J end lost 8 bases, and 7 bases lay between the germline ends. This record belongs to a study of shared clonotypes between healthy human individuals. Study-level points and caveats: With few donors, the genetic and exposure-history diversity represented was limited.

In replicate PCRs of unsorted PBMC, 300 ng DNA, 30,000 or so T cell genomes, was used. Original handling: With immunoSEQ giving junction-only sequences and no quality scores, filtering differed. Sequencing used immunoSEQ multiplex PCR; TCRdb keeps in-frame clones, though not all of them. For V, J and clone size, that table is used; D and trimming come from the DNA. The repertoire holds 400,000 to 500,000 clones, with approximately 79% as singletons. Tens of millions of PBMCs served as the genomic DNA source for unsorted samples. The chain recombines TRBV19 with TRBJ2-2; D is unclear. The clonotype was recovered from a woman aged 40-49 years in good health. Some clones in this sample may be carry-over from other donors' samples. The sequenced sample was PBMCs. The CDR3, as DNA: TGTGCCAGTAGTATTGGCCTGGGGGAGCTGTTTTTT. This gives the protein CASSIGLGELFF.